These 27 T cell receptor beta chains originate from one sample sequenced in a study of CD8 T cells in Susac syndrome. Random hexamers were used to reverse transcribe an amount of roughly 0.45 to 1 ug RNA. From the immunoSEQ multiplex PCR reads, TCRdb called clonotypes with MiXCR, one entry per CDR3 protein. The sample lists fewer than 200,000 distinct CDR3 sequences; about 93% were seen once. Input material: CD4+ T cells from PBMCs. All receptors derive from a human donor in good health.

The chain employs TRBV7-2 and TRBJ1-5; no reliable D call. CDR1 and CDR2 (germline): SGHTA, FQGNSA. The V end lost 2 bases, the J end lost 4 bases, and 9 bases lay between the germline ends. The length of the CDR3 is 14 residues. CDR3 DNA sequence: TGTGCCAGCAGCTTATCACCGGTAAATCAGCCCCAGCATTTT. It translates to CASSLSPVNQPQHF.

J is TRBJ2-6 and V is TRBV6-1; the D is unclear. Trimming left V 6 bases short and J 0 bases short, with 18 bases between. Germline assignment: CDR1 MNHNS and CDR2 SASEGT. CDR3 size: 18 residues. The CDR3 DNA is TGTGCCAGCAGACCCGGGCAGCTCCGATTCTCTGGGGCCAACGTCCTGACTTTC. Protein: CASRPGQLRFSGANVLTF.

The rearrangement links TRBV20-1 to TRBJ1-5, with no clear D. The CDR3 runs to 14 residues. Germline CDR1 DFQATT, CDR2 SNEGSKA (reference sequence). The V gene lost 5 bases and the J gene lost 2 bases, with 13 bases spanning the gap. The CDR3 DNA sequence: TGCAGTGCTCCCTACCCGCCTGGCAATCAGCCCCAGCATTTT. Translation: CSAPYPPGNQPQHF.

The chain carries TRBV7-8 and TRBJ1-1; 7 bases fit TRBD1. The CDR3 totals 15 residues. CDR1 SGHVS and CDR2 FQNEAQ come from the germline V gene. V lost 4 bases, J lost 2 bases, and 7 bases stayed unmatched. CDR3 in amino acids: CASSSPGQLNTEAFF. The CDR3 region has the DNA TGTGCCAGCAGCTCCCCGGGACAGTTAAACACTGAAGCTTTCTTT.

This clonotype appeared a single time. CDR3 region: CSAHARGGETQYF. In DNA, the CDR3 is TGCAGCGCCCATGCAAGGGGGGGCGAGACCCAGTACTTC. The rearrangement joins TRBV29-1 to TRBJ2-5; a possible D gene is TRBD2 (7 bases). CDR1 is SQVTM and CDR2 is ANQGSEA in the germline V gene. Trimming stripped 7 bases from V and 5 bases from J, with 17 bases between. The CDR3 runs 13 residues.

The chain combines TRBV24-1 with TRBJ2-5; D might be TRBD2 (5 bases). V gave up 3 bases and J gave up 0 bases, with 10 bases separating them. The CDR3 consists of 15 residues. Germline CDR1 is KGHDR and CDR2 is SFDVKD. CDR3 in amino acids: CATSDAGGHQETQYF. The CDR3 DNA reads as TGTGCCACCAGTGATGCCGGAGGCCACCAAGAGACCCAGTACTTC.

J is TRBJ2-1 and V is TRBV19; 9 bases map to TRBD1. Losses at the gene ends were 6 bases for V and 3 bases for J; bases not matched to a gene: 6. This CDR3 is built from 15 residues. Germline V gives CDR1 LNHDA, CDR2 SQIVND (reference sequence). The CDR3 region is CASSLTGGDYNEQFF. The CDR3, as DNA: TGTGCCAGTAGCTTGACAGGGGGAGACTACAATGAGCAGTTCTTC.

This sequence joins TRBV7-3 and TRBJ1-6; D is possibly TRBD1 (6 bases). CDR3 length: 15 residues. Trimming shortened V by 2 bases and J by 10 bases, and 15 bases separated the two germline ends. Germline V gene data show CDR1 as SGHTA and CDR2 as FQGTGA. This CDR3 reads CASSLEGRGGSPLHF. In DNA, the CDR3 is TGTGCCAGCAGCTTAGAGGGCAGGGGAGGCTCACCCCTCCACTTT.

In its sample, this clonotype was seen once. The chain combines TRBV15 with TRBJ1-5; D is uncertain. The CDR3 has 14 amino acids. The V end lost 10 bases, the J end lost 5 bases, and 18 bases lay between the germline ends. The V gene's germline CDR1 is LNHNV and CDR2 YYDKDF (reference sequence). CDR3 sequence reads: CASSRPGEDQPQHF. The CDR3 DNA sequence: TGTGCCAGTAGCCGACCCGGGGAGGATCAGCCCCAGCATTTT.

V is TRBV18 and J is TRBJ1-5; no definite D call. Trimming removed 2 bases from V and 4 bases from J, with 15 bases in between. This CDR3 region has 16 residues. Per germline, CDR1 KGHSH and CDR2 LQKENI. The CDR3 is CASSPMSGPRNQPQHF. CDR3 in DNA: TGTGCCAGCTCACCAATGTCCGGACCGAGAAATCAGCCCCAGCATTTT.

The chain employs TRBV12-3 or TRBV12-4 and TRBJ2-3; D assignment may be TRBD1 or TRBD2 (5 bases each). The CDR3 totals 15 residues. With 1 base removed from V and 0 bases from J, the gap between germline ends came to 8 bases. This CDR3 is CASSLVGVSTDTQYF. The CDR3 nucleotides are TGTGCCAGCAGTTTAGTGGGGGTGAGCACAGATACGCAGTATTTT.

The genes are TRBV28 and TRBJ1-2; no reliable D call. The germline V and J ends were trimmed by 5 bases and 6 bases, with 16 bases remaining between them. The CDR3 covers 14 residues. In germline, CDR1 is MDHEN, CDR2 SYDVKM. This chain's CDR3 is CASSPPNPVHGYTF. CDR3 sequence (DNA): TGTGCCAGCAGTCCGCCCAATCCGGTCCATGGCTACACCTTC.

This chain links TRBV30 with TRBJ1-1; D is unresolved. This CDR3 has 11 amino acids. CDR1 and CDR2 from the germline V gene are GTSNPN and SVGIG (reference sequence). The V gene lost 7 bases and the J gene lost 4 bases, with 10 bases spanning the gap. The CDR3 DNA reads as TGTGCCTCTTATCAGGTCACTGAAGCTTTCTTT. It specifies CASYQVTEAFF.

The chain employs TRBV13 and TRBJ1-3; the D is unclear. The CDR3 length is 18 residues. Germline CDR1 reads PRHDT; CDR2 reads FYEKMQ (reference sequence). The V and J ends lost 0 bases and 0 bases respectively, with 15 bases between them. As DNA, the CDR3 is TGTGCCAGCAGCTTAGGGACCCCGAGCCGGATCTCTGGAAACACCATATATTTT. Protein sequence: CASSLGTPSRISGNTIYF.

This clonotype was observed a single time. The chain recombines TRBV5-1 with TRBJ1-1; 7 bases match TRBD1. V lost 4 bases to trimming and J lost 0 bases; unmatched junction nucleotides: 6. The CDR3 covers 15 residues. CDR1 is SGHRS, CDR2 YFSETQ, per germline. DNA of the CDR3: TGCGCCAGCAGCCCAACCGGGACAGTGAACACTGAAGCTTTCTTT. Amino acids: CASSPTGTVNTEAFF.

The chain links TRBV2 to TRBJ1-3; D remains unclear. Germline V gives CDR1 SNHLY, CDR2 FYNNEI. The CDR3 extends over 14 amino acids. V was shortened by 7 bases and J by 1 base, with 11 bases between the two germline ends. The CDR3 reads CASKPDLSGNTIYF. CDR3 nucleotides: TGTGCCAGCAAACCCGACCTTTCTGGAAACACCATATATTTT.

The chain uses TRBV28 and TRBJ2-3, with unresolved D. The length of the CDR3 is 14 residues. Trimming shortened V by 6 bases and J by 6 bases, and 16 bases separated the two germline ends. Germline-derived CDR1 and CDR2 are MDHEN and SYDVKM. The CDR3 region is CASSPTFSSDTQYF. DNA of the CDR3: TGTGCCAGCAGCCCCACTTTCAGCTCGGATACGCAGTATTTT.

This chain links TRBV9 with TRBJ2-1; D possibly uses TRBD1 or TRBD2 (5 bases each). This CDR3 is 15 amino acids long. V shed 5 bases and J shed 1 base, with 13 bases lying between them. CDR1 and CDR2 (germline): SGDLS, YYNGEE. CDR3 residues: CASSAGSASYNEQFF. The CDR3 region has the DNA TGTGCCAGCAGTGCAGGGAGCGCGTCCTACAATGAGCAGTTCTTC.

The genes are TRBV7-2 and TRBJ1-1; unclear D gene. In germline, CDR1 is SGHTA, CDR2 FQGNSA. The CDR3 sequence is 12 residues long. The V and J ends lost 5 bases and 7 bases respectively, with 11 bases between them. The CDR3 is CASSLGNLEAFF. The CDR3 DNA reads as TGTGCCAGCAGCCTTGGAAACCTTGAAGCTTTCTTT.

CDR3 in amino acids: CASSQDTSVNLKETQYF. The CDR3 DNA reads as TGTGCCAGCAGCCAAGATACTAGCGTAAATCTAAAAGAGACCCAGTACTTC. The rearrangement links TRBV14 to TRBJ2-5; the match to TRBD2 covers 7 bases. The V segment lost 0 bases and the J segment 3 bases; nucleotides outside the gene matches: 10. Germline V gene lookup returns CDR1 SGHDN and CDR2 FVKESK. The CDR3 totals 17 residues.

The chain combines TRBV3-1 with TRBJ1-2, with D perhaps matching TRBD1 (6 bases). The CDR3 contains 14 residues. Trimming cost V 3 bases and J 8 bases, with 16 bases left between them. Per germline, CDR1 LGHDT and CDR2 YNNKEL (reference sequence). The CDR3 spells CASSQTLQGPGYTF. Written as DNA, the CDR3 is TGTGCCAGCAGCCAGACATTACAGGGTCCCGGCTACACCTTC.

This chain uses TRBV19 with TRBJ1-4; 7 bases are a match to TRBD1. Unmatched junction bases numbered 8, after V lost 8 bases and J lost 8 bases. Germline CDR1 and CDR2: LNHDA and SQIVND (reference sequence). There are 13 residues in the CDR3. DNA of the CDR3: TGTGCCAGTGCCGGGACAGTCCGGGAAAAACTGTTTTTT. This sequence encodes CASAGTVREKLFF.

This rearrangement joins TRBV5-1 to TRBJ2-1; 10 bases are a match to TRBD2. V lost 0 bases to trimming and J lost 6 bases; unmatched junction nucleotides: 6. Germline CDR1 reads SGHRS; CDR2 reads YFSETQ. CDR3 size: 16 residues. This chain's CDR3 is CASSLDTSGALNEQFF. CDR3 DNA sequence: TGCGCCAGCAGCTTGGACACTAGCGGGGCGCTCAATGAGCAGTTCTTC. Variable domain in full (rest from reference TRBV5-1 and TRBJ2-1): KAGVTQTPRYLIKTRGQQVTLSCSPISGHRSVSWYQQTPGQGLQFLFEYFSETQRNKGNFPGRFSGRQFSNSRSEMNVSTLELGDSALYLCASSLDTSGALNEQFFGPGTRLTVL.

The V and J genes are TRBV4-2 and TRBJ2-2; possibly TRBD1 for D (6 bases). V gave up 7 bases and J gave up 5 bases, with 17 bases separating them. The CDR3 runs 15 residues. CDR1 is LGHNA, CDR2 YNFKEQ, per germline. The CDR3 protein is CASTREGGRTGELFF. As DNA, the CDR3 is TGTGCCAGCACCCGAGAAGGGGGACGGACCGGGGAGCTGTTTTTT.

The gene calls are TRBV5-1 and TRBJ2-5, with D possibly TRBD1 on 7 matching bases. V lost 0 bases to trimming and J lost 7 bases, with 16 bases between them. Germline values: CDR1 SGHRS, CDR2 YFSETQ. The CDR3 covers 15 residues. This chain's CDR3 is CASSLARGERGTQYF. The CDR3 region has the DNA TGCGCCAGCAGCTTGGCCAGGGGGGAGCGAGGGACCCAGTACTTC.

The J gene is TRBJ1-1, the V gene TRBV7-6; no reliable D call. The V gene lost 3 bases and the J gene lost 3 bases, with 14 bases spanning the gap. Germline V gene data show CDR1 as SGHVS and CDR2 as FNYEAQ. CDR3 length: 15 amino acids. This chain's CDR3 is CASSLGIGLDTEAFF. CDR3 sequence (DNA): TGTGCCAGCAGCTTGGGGATAGGGTTGGACACTGAAGCTTTCTTT. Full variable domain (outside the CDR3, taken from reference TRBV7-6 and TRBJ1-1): GAGVSQSPRYKVTKRGQDVALRCDPISGHVSLYWYRQALGQGPEFLTYFNYEAQQDKSGLPNDRFSAERPEGSISTLTIQRTEQRDSAMYRCASSLGIGLDTEAFFGQGTRLTVV.

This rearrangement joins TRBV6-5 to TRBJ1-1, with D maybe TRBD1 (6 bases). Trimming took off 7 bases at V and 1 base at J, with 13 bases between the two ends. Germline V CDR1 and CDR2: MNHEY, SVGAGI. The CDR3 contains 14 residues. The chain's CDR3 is CASITGTPNTEAFF. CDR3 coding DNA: TGTGCCAGCATTACCGGGACACCGAACACTGAAGCTTTCTTT.